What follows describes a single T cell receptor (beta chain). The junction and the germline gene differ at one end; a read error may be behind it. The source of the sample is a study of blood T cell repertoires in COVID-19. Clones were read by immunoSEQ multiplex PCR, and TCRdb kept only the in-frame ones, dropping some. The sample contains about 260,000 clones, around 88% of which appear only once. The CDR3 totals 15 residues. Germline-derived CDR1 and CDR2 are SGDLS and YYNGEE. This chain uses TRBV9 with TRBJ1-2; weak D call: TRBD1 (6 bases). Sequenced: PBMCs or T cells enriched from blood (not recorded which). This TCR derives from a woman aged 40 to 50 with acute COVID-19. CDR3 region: CARSAGGGPSYGYTF. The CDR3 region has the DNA TGTGCCCGCAGCGCCGGGGGGGGGCCCTCCTATGGCTACACCTTC.